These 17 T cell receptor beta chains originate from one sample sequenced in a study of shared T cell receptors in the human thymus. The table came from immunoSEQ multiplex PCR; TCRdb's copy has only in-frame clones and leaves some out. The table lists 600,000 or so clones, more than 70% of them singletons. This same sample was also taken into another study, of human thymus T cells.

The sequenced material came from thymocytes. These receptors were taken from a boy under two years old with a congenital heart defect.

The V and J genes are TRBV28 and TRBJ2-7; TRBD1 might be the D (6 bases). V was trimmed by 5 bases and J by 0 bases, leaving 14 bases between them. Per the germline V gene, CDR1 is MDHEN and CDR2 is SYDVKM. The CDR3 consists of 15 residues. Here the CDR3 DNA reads TGTGCCAGCAGTATTACCGGGACATACTCCTACGAGCAGTACTTC. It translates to CASSITGTYSYEQYF.

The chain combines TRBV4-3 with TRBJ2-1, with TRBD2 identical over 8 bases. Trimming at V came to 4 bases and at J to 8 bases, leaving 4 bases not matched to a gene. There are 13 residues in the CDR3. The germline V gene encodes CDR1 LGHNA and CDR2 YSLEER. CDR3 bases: TGCGCCAGCAGCCGGCTAGCGGGCCATGAGCAGTTCTTC. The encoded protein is CASSRLAGHEQFF.

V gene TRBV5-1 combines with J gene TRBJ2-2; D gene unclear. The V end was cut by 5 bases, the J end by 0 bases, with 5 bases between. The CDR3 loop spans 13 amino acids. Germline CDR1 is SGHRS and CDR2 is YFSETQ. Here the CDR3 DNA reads TGCGCCAGCAGAGCTACGAACACCGGGGAGCTGTTTTTT. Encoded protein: CASRATNTGELFF. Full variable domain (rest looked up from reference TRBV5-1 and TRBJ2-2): KAGVTQTPRYLIKTRGQQVTLSCSPISGHRSVSWYQQTPGQGLQFLFEYFSETQRNKGNFPGRFSGRQFSNSRSEMNVSTLELGDSALYLCASRATNTGELFFGEGSRLTVL.

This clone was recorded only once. CDR3 bases: TGCGCCAGCAGCCAAGATACGGGACAGGGGAGTACCGGGGAGCTGTTTTTT. This gives the protein CASSQDTGQGSTGELFF. The chain uses TRBV4-3 and TRBJ2-2; 10 bases fit TRBD1. Germline V CDR1 and CDR2: LGHNA, YSLEER. The CDR3 length is 17 residues. Losses at the gene ends were 0 bases for V and 5 bases for J; bases not matched to a gene: 6.

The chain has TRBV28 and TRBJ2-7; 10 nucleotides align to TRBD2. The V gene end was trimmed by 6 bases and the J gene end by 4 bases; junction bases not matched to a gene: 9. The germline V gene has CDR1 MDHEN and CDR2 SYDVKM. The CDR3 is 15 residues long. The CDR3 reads CASRSGRALRYEQYF. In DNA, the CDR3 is TGTGCCAGCAGGAGCGGGAGGGCCCTCCGGTACGAGCAGTACTTC.

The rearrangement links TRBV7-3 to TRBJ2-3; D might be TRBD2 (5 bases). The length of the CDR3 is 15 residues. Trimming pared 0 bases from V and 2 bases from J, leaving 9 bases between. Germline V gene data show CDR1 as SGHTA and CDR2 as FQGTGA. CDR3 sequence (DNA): TGTGCCAGCAGCTTAACGCGGGTAAACACAGATACGCAGTATTTT. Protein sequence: CASSLTRVNTDTQYF.

The CDR3 reads CSGQDQETQYF. The CDR3 region has the DNA TGCAGCGGACAGGATCAAGAGACCCAGTACTTC. The rearrangement joins TRBV29-1 to TRBJ2-5, with a tentative D call TRBD1 (6 bases). The CDR3 is 11 residues long. Per germline, CDR1 SQVTM and CDR2 ANQGSEA. The V end lost 7 bases, the J end lost 2 bases, and 8 bases lay between the germline ends.

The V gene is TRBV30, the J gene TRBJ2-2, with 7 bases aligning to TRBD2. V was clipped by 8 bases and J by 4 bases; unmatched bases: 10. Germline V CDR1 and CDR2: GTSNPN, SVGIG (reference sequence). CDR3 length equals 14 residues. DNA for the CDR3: TGTGCCCTGGGGGAGGGCATCCCCACCGGGGAGCTGTTTTTT. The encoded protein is CALGEGIPTGELFF.

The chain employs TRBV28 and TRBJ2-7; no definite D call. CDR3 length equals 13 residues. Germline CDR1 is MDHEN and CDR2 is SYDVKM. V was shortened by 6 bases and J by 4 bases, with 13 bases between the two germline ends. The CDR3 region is CASRIHGPYEQYF. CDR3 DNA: TGTGCCAGCAGAATACATGGGCCGTACGAGCAGTACTTC.

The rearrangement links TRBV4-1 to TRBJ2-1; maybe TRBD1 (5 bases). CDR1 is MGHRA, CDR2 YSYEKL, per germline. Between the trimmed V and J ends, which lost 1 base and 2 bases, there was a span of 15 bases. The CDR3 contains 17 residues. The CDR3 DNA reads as TGCGCCAGCAGCCAAGTGGTGGCAGGGCAGACCTACAATGAGCAGTTCTTC. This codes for CASSQVVAGQTYNEQFF.

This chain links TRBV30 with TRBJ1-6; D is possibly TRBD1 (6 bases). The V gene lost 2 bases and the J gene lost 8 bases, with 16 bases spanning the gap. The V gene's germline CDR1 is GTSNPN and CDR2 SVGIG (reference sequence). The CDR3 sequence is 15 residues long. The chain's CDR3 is CAWSRGQPTDSPLHF. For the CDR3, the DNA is TGTGCCTGGAGTCGTGGACAGCCTACAGATTCACCCCTCCACTTT.

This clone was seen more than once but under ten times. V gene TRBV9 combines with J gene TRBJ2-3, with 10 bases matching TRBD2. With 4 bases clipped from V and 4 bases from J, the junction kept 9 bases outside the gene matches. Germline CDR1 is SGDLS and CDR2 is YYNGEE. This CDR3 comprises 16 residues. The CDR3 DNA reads TGTGCCAGCAGCCCTCCCCTGGGGACTAGCGCAGATACGCAGTATTTT. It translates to CASSPPLGTSADTQYF.

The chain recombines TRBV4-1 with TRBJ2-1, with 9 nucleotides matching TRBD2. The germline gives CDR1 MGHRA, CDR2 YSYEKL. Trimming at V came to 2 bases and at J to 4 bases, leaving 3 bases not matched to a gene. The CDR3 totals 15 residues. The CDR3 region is CASSQLAGSYNEQFF. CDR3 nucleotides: TGCGCCAGCAGCCAACTAGCGGGGTCTTACAATGAGCAGTTCTTC.

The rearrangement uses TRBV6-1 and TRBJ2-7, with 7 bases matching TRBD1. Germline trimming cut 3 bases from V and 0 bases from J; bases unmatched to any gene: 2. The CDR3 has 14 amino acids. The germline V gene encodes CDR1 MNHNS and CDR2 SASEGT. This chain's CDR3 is CASSDGDSSYEQYF. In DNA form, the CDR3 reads TGTGCCAGCAGTGACGGGGACAGCTCCTACGAGCAGTACTTC.

The CDR3 DNA is TGTGCCAGCAGCTCAAATTATCAGGGTGGGACTGAAGCTTTCTTT. Translating it yields CASSSNYQGGTEAFF. The chain is built from TRBV5-4 and TRBJ1-1; possible D gene TRBD1, 5 bases. Germline CDR1 reads SGHNT; CDR2 reads YYREEE (reference sequence). V dropped 3 bases and J dropped 5 bases, with 17 bases sitting between them. The CDR3 contains 15 residues.

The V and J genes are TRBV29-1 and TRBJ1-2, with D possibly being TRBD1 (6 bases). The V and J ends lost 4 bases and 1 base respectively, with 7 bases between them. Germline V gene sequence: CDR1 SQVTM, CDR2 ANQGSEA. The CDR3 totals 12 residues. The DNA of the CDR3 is TGCAGCGTTGGACAGGTTAACTATGGCTACACCTTC. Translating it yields CSVGQVNYGYTF.

CDR3 coding DNA: TGTGCCATCAGGGGCGCCCAAGAGACCCAGTACTTC. Amino acid sequence: CAIRGAQETQYF. The chain couples TRBV10-3 to TRBJ2-5, with D unclear. V gave up 6 bases and J gave up 1 base, with 6 bases separating them. The CDR3 covers 12 residues. CDR1 ENHRY and CDR2 SYGVKD come from the germline V gene.